This TCR beta chain was recorded in a study of blood T cell repertoires in COVID-19. Germline V gene lookup returns CDR1 MNHEY and CDR2 SVGEGT. Trimming left V 5 bases short and J 10 bases short, with 12 bases between. The CDR3 length is 12 residues. Only in-frame clones appear in the TCRdb table, and some are missing; sequencing was by immunoSEQ multiplex PCR. The repertoire has 180,000 or so clones, roughly 78% of them found once; the top ten carry 2.5% to 3%. The receptor was derived from a woman aged 80 or over with active or convalescent COVID-19. The sequenced material came from peripheral blood. The genes are TRBV6-2 or TRBV6-3 and TRBJ2-1; D may be TRBD2 (5 bases). The chain's CDR3 is CASSQREYEQFF. The DNA of the CDR3 is TGTGCCAGCAGTCAAAGGGAGTACGAGCAGTTCTTC.